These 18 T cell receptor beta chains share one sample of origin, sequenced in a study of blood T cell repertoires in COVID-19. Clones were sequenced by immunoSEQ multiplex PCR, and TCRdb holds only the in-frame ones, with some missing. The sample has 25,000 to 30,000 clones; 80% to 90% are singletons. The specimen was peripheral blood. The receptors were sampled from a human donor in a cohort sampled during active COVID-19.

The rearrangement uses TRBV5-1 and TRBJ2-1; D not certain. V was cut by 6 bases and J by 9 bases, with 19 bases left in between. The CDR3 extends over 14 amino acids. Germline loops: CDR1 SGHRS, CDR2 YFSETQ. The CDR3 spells CASTLSPPVSEQFF. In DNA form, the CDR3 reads TGCGCCAGCACCCTAAGCCCCCCGGTAAGTGAGCAGTTCTTC.

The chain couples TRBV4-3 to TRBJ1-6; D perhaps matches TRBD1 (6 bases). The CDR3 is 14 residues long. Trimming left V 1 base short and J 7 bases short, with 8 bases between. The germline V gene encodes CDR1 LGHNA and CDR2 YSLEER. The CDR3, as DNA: TGCGCCAGCAGCCAAGGTGACAGGAATTCACCCCTCCACTTT. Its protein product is CASSQGDRNSPLHF.

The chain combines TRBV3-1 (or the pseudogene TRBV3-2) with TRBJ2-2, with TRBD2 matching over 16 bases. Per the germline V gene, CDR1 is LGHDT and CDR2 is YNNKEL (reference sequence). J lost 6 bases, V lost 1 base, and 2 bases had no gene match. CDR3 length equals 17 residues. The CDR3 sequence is CASSQAGTSGGAGELFF. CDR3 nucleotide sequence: TGTGCCAGCAGCCAAGCCGGGACTAGCGGGGGGGCCGGGGAGCTGTTTTTT.

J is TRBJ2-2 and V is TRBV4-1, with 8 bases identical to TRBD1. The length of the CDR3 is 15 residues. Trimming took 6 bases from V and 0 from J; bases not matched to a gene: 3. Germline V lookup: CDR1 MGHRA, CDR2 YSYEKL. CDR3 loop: CASRKTGANTGELFF. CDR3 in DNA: TGCGCCAGCAGGAAGACAGGGGCGAACACCGGGGAGCTGTTTTTT.

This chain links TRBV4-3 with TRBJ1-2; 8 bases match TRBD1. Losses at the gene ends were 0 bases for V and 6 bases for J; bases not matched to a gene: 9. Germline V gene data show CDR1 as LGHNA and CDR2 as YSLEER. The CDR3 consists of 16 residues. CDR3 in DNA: TGCGCCAGCAGCCAAGATCTTGGCAGGGGGCGAAATGGCTACACCTTC. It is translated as CASSQDLGRGRNGYTF.

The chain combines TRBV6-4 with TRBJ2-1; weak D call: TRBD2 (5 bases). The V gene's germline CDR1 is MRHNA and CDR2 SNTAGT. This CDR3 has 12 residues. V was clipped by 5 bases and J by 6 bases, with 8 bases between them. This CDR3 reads CASSPSGNEQFF. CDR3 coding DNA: TGTGCCAGCAGTCCGAGCGGCAATGAGCAGTTCTTC.

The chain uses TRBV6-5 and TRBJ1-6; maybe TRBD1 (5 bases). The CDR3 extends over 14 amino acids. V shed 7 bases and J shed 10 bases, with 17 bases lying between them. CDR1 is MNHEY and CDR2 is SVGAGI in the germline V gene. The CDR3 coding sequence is TGTGCCAGCATGGAATGGCAGGGAGGATCACCCCTCCACTTT. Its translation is CASMEWQGGSPLHF.

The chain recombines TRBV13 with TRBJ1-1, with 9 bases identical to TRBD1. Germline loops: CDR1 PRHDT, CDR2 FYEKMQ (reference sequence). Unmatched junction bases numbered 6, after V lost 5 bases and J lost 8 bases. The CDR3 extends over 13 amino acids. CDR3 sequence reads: CASSRDRATEAFF. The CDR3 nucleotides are TGTGCCAGCAGCCGGGACAGGGCTACCGAAGCTTTCTTT.

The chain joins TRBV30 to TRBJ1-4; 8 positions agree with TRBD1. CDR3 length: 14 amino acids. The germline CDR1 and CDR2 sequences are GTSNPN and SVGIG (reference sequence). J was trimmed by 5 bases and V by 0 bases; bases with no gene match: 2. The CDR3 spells CAWSVGQGNEKLFF. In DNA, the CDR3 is TGTGCCTGGAGTGTTGGACAGGGAAATGAAAAACTGTTTTTT.

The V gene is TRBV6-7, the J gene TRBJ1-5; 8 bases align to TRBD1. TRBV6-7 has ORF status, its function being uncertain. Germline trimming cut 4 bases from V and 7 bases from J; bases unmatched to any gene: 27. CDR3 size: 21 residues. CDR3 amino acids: CASSSLPYPPVGRGLMQPQHF. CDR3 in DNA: TGTGCCAGCAGTTCGCTTCCTTACCCTCCAGTGGGCAGGGGGCTGATGCAGCCCCAGCATTTT.

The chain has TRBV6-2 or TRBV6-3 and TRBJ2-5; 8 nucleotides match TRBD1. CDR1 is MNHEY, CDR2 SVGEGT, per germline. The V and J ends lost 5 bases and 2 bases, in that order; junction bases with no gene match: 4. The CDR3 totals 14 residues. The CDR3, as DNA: TGTGCCAGCAGTCCAGGGGGCCGGCAAGAGACCCAGTACTTC. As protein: CASSPGGRQETQYF.

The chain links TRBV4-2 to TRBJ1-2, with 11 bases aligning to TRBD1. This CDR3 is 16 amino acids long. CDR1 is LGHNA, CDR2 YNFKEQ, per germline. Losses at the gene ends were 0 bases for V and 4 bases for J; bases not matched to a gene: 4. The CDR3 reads CASSQDWTGGSYGYTF. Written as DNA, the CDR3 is TGTGCCAGCAGCCAAGACTGGACAGGGGGCAGCTATGGCTACACCTTC.

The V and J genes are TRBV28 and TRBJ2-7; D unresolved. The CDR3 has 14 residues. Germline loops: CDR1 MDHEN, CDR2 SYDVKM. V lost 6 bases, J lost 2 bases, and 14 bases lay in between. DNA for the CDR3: TGTGCCAGCAGCCCCGGGTACGCTCCCTACGAGCAGTACTTC. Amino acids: CASSPGYAPYEQYF.

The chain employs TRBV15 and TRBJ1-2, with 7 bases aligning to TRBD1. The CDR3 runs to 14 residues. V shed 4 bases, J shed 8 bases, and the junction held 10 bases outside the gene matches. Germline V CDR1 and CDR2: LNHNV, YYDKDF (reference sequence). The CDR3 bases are TGTGCCACCAGCACAGAGACAGGGAGAGGCGGCTACACCTTC. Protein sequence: CATSTETGRGGYTF.

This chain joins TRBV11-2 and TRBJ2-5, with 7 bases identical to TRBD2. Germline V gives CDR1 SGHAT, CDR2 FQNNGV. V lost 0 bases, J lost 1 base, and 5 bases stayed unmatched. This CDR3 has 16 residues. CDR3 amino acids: CASSLELRGSQETQYF. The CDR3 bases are TGTGCCAGCAGCTTAGAGTTGCGGGGGTCCCAAGAGACCCAGTACTTC.

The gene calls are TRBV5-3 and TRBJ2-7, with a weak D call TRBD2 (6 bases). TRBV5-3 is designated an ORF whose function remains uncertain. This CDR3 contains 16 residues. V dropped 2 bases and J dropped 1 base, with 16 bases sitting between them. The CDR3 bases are TGTGCCAGAAGCTTTTGGGTAGGAGGGGCATCCTACGAGCAGTACTTC. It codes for CARSFWVGGASYEQYF.

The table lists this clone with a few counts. CDR3 loop: CASTQTWGHRDYEQYF. In DNA, the CDR3 is TGTGCCAGCACTCAAACCTGGGGACACAGGGATTACGAGCAGTACTTC. This chain connects TRBV28 to TRBJ2-7; a weak D match, TRBD1 (6 bases). Looked up from germline, CDR1 is MDHEN and CDR2 is SYDVKM. The CDR3 is made up of 16 amino acids. V lost 7 bases to trimming and J lost 4 bases, with 23 bases between them.

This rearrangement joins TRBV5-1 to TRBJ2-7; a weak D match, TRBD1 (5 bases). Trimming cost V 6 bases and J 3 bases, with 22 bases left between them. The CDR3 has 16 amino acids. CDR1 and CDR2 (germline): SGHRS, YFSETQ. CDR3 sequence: CASMPQGVGPGYEQYF. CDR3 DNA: TGCGCCAGCATGCCCCAGGGCGTAGGTCCGGGCTACGAGCAGTACTTC.